Listed below are T cell receptor beta chains from one sample, sequenced in a study of response to subunit inactivated influenza vaccine. One entry per CDR3 protein results from TCRdb running MiXCR on the RT-PCR reads. The sample contains about 780,000 distinct CDR3 sequences, around 18% of which appear only once. The sample consisted of PBMCs from blood, taken around 5 days after vaccination. Every receptor here comes from a man aged 50-60 years who received an inactivated influenza vaccine. Both conserved end residues are part of each CDR3. D genes are given only for firm matches. Expanded clones get a size class; other rows say once, few or many, or leave the size out.

V: TRBV4-3; J: TRBJ2-1; size: NA; D: TRBD2; DNA: TGCGCCAGCAGCCAAGACAGGGGACTAGCGGGAGGGGAGGAGTTCTTC; CDR3: CASSQDRGLAGGEEFF
V: TRBV6-1; J: TRBJ1-6; size: few; D: NA; DNA: TGTGCCAGCAGTGATCGGGGGGCCGGATCCTATAATTCACCCCTCCACTTT; CDR3: CASSDRGAGSYNSPLHF
V: TRBV11-2; J: TRBJ2-7; size: NA; D: NA; DNA: TGTGCCAGCAGCTTAGACAGGGACTGGGAGCTCTCCGAGCAGTACTTC; CDR3: CASSLDRDWELSEQYF
V: TRBV7-8; J: TRBJ2-3; size: few; D: TRBD2; DNA: TGTGCCAGCAGCCTCGGACTAGCGGGGGCCGACACAGATACGCAGTATTTT; CDR3: CASSLGLAGADTDTQYF
V: TRBV20-1; J: TRBJ2-5; size: NA; D: NA; DNA: TGCAGTGCTACGGAGCTAGCGTCAGAGACCCAGTACTTC; CDR3: CSATELASETQYF
V: TRBV7-7; J: TRBJ2-1; size: few; D: NA; DNA: TGTGCCAGCAGCTTAGGTTCCGCGTTCCACAATGAGCAGTTCTTC; CDR3: CASSLGSAFHNEQFF
V: TRBV4-1; J: TRBJ2-7; size: NA; D: TRBD2; DNA: TGCGCCAGCAGCCAACCGACTAGCGGGGGGAACTACGAGCAGTACTTC; CDR3: CASSQPTSGGNYEQYF
V: TRBV20-1; J: TRBJ2-3; size: NA; D: NA; DNA: TGCAGTGCTAGAAATCCCATAGATACGCAGTATTTT; CDR3: CSARNPIDTQYF
V: TRBV19; J: TRBJ1-1; size: few; D: NA; DNA: TGTGCCAGTAGTGGGGTCTCGAACACTGAAGCTTTCTTT; CDR3: CASSGVSNTEAFF
V: TRBV12-3/TRBV12-4; J: TRBJ2-7; size: few; D: TRBD1; DNA: TGTGCCAGCAGTCCCGGGACAGGAAGATACGAGCAGTACTTC; CDR3: CASSPGTGRYEQYF
V: TRBV20-1; J: TRBJ2-7; size: few; D: NA; DNA: TGCAGTGCCCCCAAGGGGGTCCCCTACGAGCAGTACTTC; CDR3: CSAPKGVPYEQYF
V: TRBV30; J: TRBJ2-2; size: few; D: TRBD2; DNA: TGTGCCTGGAGTCTGACTAGCTCGGGACCCGGGGAGCTGTTTTTT; CDR3: CAWSLTSSGPGELFF
V: TRBV12-3/TRBV12-4; J: TRBJ1-1; size: many; D: NA; DNA: TGTGCCAGCAGTTTCGGGGAAATCACTGAAGCTTTCTTT; CDR3: CASSFGEITEAFF
V: TRBV7-3; J: TRBJ2-3; size: once; D: TRBD2; DNA: TGTGCCAGCAGCTCAACTCGGGCGGGAGTTACCACAGATACGCAGTATTTT; CDR3: CASSSTRAGVTTDTQYF
V: TRBV7-2; J: TRBJ2-3; size: few; D: TRBD2; DNA: TGTGCCAGCAGCGTCACTAGCGGGGGCACAGATACGCAGTATTTT; CDR3: CASSVTSGGTDTQYF
V: TRBV5-5; J: TRBJ1-5; size: few; D: TRBD1; DNA: TGTGCCAGCAGCTTCCTCGCTGTAGGGGGCAACAATCAGCCCCAGCATTTT; CDR3: CASSFLAVGGNNQPQHF
V: TRBV5-6; J: TRBJ1-1; size: NA; D: NA; DNA: TGTGCCAGCAGCTTGGCCCTTACAGGATATCGGGGGACTGAAGCTTTCTTT; CDR3: CASSLALTGYRGTEAFF
V: TRBV20-1; J: TRBJ2-4; size: NA; D: TRBD1; DNA: TGCAGTGCTGGGGGACAGGGGGCGCGAAACATTCAGTACTTC; CDR3: CSAGGQGARNIQYF
V: TRBV5-4; J: TRBJ2-2; size: many; D: NA; DNA: TGTGCCAGCAGCTTTGGAGGGAGGCGTACCGGGGAGCTGTTTTTT; CDR3: CASSFGGRRTGELFF
V: TRBV4-2; J: TRBJ1-5; size: NA; D: NA; DNA: TGTGCCAGCAGCCAAGGTCTCAGAGGCGGTGGGCCCCAGCATTTT; CDR3: CASSQGLRGGGPQHF
V: TRBV20-1; J: TRBJ2-1; size: few; D: NA; DNA: TGCAGTCTGCCTAGGTACAATGAGCAGTTCTTC; CDR3: CSLPRYNEQFF
V: TRBV11-2; J: TRBJ2-1; size: NA; D: NA; DNA: TGTGCCAGCAGCTTTCGGGGCCTATTATACAATGAGCAGTTCTTC; CDR3: CASSFRGLLYNEQFF
V: TRBV27; J: TRBJ2-2; size: NA; D: NA; DNA: TGTGCCAGCAGTCTCCCTGACCCAGGGGCCGGGGAGCTGTTTTTT; CDR3: CASSLPDPGAGELFF
V: TRBV10-3; J: TRBJ1-1; size: NA; D: NA; DNA: TGTGCCATCAGTGATGAGGGGGTGAGGAACACTGAAGCTTTCTTT; CDR3: CAISDEGVRNTEAFF
V: TRBV18; J: TRBJ2-7; size: NA; D: TRBD2; DNA: TGTGCCAGCTCACCACCGGCTAGCGGGAGGCACGAGCAGTACTTC; CDR3: CASSPPASGRHEQYF
V: TRBV29-1; J: TRBJ1-1; size: many; D: NA; DNA: TGCAGCGGGACCCAACAGGGAGGGTTCACTGAAGCTTTCTTT; CDR3: CSGTQQGGFTEAFF
V: TRBV4-1; J: TRBJ2-3; size: few; D: NA; DNA: TGCGCCAGCAGCCAAGATCAGCGGACAGATACGCAGTATTTT; CDR3: CASSQDQRTDTQYF
V: TRBV10-3; J: TRBJ2-1; size: NA; D: TRBD2; DNA: TGTGCCATCTGTGATTTGGGGACTAACAATGAGCAGTTCTTC; CDR3: CAICDLGTNNEQFF